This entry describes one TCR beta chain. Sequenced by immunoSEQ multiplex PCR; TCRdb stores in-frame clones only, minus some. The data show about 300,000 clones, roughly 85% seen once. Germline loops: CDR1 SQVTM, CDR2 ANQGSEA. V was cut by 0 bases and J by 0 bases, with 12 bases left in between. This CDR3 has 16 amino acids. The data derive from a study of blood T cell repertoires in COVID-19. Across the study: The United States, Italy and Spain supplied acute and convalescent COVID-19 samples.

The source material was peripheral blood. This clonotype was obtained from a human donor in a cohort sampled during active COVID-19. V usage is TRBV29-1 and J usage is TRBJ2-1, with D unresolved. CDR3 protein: CSVEDPGSFSYNEQFF. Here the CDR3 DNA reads TGCAGCGTTGAAGATCCGGGTTCCTTCTCCTACAATGAGCAGTTCTTC.